This section outlines one TCR beta chain sequence together with its context. Its target is not known. The sample belongs to a study of cytomegalovirus exposure and HLA in healthy donors. PCR primers comprised 60 Vbeta and 13 Jbeta primers. Clones were sequenced by immunoSEQ multiplex PCR, and TCRdb holds only the in-frame ones, with some missing. The data show about 89,000 clones, 75% to 80% seen once. Study-wide results and caveats: For most subjects, TCR beta sequences were reported to predict HLA-A and HLA-B alleles with accuracy. Altogether, around 160 TCR beta chains were recorded as cytomegalovirus-associated.

Sequenced input: PBMCs. This clonotype was obtained from a young man in good health and CMV-seronegative.

The chain's CDR3 is CASSLDRNEQYF. CDR3 DNA: TGTGCCAGCAGTCTAGACAGGAACGAGCAGTACTTC. This chain links TRBV5-4 with TRBJ2-7; D is possibly TRBD1 (6 bases). CDR3 length equals 12 residues. The germline V gene encodes CDR1 SGHNT and CDR2 YYREEE (reference sequence). Trimming pared 5 bases from V and 5 bases from J, leaving 11 bases between. Using reference TRBV5-4 and TRBJ2-7 for the parts outside the CDR3, the full variable domain is ETGVTQSPTHLIKTRGQQVTLRCSSQSGHNTVSWYQQALGQGPQFIFQYYREEENGRGNFPPRFSGLQFPNYSSELNVNALELDDSALYLCASSLDRNEQYFGPGTRLTVT.